This T cell receptor beta chain comes out of a study of CD8+ T cells in alopecia areata. Overall study: Those patients who were treated received oral tofacitinib, which was given at 5 to 10 mg twice daily for moderate-to-severe alopecia areata.

The treatment here: oral pan-JAK inhibitor, 5-10 mg twice daily. Individuals with alopecia areata gave both lesional scalp punch biopsies and peripheral blood for collection. Study-wide points: The study found that many expanded lesional clones persisted in scalp and blood during tofacitinib.

This clone was seen a few times. Its antigen remains unknown. Reverse transcribed after extraction, RNA yielded cDNA as the sequencing template. Produced via immunoSEQ multiplex PCR; TCRdb's table is partial and in-frame only. The table includes about 190,000 clones, about 60% detected once. After removal of 2 bases from V and 5 bases from J, the junction contained 3 bases not matched to a gene. This CDR3 contains 13 residues. Germline V lookup: CDR1 SGHRS, CDR2 YFSETQ. The chain links TRBV5-1 to TRBJ1-2; 7 bases agree with TRBD1. The clonotype was recovered from a human donor with alopecia areata. The sample was CD4+ T cells sorted from blood, taken at week 4, from a patient treated with tofacitinib. The CDR3 bases are TGCGCCAGCAGCTTCGGACAGGAGTATGGCTACACCTTC. Amino acids: CASSFGQEYGYTF.